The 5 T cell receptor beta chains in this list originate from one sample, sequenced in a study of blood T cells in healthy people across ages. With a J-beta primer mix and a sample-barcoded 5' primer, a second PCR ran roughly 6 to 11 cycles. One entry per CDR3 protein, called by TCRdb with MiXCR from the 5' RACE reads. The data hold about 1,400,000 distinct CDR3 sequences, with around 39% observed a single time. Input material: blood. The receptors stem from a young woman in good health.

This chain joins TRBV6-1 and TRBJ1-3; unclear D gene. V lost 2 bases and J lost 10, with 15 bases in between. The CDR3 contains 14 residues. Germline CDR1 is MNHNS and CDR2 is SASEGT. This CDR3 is CASSELSGVTTIYF. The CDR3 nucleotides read TGTGCCAGCAGTGAATTAAGTGGAGTTACGACCATATATTTT.

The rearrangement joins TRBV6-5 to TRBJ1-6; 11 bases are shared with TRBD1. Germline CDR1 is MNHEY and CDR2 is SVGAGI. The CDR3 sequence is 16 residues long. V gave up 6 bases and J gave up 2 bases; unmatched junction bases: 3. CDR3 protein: CASRRTGGPYNSPLHF. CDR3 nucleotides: TGTGCCAGCAGGAGGACAGGGGGCCCCTATAATTCACCCCTCCACTTT.

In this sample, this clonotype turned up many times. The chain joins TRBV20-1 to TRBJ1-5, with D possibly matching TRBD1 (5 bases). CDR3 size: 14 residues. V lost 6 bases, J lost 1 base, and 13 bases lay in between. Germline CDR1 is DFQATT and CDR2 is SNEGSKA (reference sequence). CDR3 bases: TGCAGTGCCCAGCCGGGACCGAGCAATCAGCCCCAGCATTTT. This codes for CSAQPGPSNQPQHF.

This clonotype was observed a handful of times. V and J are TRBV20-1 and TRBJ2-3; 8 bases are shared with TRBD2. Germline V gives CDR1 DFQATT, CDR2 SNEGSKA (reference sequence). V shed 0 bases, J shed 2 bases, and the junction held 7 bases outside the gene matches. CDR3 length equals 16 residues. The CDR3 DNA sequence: TGCAGTGCTAGAGATCACAGGCGGGAGGTCACAGATACGCAGTATTTT. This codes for CSARDHRREVTDTQYF.

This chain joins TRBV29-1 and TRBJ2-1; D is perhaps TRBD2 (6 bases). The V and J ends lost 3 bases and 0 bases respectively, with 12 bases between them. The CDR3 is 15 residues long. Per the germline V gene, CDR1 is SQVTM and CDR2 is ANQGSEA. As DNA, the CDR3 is TGCAGCGTTGATACTAGCCCTAGCTCCTACAATGAGCAGTTCTTC. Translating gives CSVDTSPSSYNEQFF.